The clone carrying this TCR beta chain occurred a few times. The antigen is not known. The sample originates from a study of human T cells and chemical hapten exposure. Study background: DPC (0.01%) was patch tested on the upper back and read at 6 days.

Study-level findings and limits: DPC sensitization left the count of TCRs above 1 in 1000 unchanged.

The time point is: patch test 3, about 24 weeks after DPC sensitization. The treatment denotes: therapeutic diphenylcyclopropenone sensitization with weekly scalp DPC. Alopecia patients between 18 and 70 years old and suitable for DPC were used as donors. TCRdb passed the RACE reads through MiXCR, listing each CDR3 protein once. The sample holds approximately 60,000 distinct CDR3 sequences, about 10% seen once. Trimming removed 5 bases from V and 0 bases from J, with 6 bases in between. The CDR3 spans 14 residues. From germline, CDR1 is SGHRS and CDR2 YFSETQ. This rearrangement joins TRBV5-1 to TRBJ2-6; D not certain. The sample in question was whole blood, obtained in connection with sensitization to the hapten diphenylcyclopropenone (DPC). This receptor was identified in a woman aged 25 to 45 with alopecia areata. Some clones in this sample may be carry-over from other donors' samples. The CDR3 reads CASRANSGANVLTF. The CDR3 region has the DNA TGCGCCAGCAGGGCCAACTCTGGGGCCAACGTCCTGACTTTC.